The rows below give T cell receptor beta chains drawn from one sample of a study of CD8 T cells in Susac syndrome. TCRdb re-called the immunoSEQ multiplex PCR reads with MiXCR, one entry per CDR3 protein. The sample has approximately 120,000 distinct CDR3 sequences, over 85% seen once. The sequenced material came from CD8+ T cells from PBMCs. The receptors here all came from a human donor with multiple sclerosis. Each CDR3 is given with its conserved first and last residue. The D gene is left open where the match is weak. Size tells how often a clone was seen (once, few, many) or the class of an expanded clone, and some rows leave it out.

clone_size cdr3_length j_call v_call d_call cdr3_aa cdr3_nt
- 15 TRBJ2-1 TRBV7-6 - CASSLARGGSNEQFF TGTGCCAGCAGCTTAGCGCGCGGTGGGAGCAATGAGCAGTTCTTC
- 17 TRBJ1-5 TRBV28 - CASRSGHRYYSNQPQHF TGTGCCAGCAGATCCGGACACCGCTATTATAGCAATCAGCCCCAGCATTTT
- 14 TRBJ1-1 TRBV12-3/TRBV12-4 - CASSLGLRNTEAFF TGTGCCAGCAGTTTAGGTCTGCGGAACACTGAAGCTTTCTTT
- 14 TRBJ1-2 TRBV19 TRBD1 CASTPRTGGYGYTF TGTGCCAGTACCCCCCGGACAGGGGGGTATGGCTACACCTTC
- 14 TRBJ2-3 TRBV4-2 - CASSQDDSTDTQYF TGTGCCAGCAGCCAAGATGATTCCACAGATACGCAGTATTTT
- 15 TRBJ2-3 TRBV11-2 - CASSLDWSGTDTQYF TGTGCCAGCAGCTTAGATTGGTCGGGCACAGATACGCAGTATTTT
- 15 TRBJ1-2 TRBV12-3/TRBV12-4 - CASSFGQLTYYGYTF TGTGCCAGCAGTTTCGGACAGCTTACCTACTATGGCTACACCTTC
- 16 TRBJ2-5 TRBV10-3 TRBD1 CAISPPGQGSQETQYF TGTGCCATCAGTCCTCCGGGACAGGGGTCCCAAGAGACCCAGTACTTC
- 17 TRBJ2-2 TRBV15 TRBD1 CATSRFRTGPNTGELFF TGTGCCACCAGCAGATTTAGGACAGGTCCTAACACCGGGGAGCTGTTTTTT
- 12 TRBJ1-1 TRBV7-9 - CASSSNPTEAFF TGTGCCAGCAGCTCCAATCCCACTGAAGCTTTCTTT
once 17 TRBJ2-1 TRBV15 TRBD2 CATSLSGGRASRFEQFF TGTGCCACCAGCTTAAGTGGGGGGAGGGCGTCAAGGTTTGAGCAGTTCTTC
once 14 TRBJ1-1 TRBV12-3/TRBV12-4 - CASSITVANTEAFF TGTGCCAGCAGCATTACCGTGGCGAACACTGAAGCTTTCTTT
once 17 TRBJ2-2 TRBV6-1 - CARNLIGTFEGTGELFF TGTGCCAGGAACCTTATCGGGACCTTCGAGGGAACCGGGGAGCTGTTTTTT
- 15 TRBJ1-1 TRBV4-2 - CASSRMEGLNTEAFF TGTGCCAGCAGCCGAATGGAGGGACTGAACACTGAAGCTTTCTTT
- 19 TRBJ2-7 TRBV3-1 TRBD1 CASSQEWLGQGGPTREQYF TGTGCCAGCAGCCAAGAATGGCTAGGACAGGGTGGGCCTACGAGGGAGCAGTACTTC
- 17 TRBJ2-1 TRBV25-1 TRBD1 CASSSTSGTGSYNEQFF TGTGCCAGCAGTTCTACGTCAGGGACAGGGAGCTACAATGAGCAGTTCTTC
- 15 TRBJ2-5 TRBV11-2 - CASSPEWGREETQYF TGTGCCAGCAGCCCTGAGTGGGGGCGCGAGGAGACCCAGTACTTC
- 13 TRBJ2-2 TRBV29-1 - CSVDGTDTGELFF TGCAGCGTGGATGGGACTGACACCGGGGAGCTGTTTTTT
few 14 TRBJ1-1 TRBV30 - CAWGAYPGHPEAFF TGTGCCTGGGGAGCTTATCCGGGACACCCTGAAGCTTTCTTT
once 15 TRBJ1-2 TRBV24-1 - CATSDSARWSYGYTF TGTGCCACCAGTGATTCAGCTCGGTGGAGCTATGGCTACACCTTC
- 11 TRBJ2-7 TRBV6-6 - CASKGSYEQYF TGTGCCAGCAAAGGTTCCTACGAGCAGTACTTC
- 14 TRBJ1-4 TRBV5-1 TRBD1 CASSPGQGSEKLFF TGCGCCAGCAGCCCGGGACAGGGGTCTGAAAAACTGTTTTTT
- 16 TRBJ1-1 TRBV3-1 - CASSQDVGSRRREAFF TGTGCCAGCAGCCAAGATGTGGGGTCTCGACGGCGGGAAGCTTTCTTT
- 11 TRBJ1-2 TRBV7-9 - CASRGRGGYTF TGTGCCAGCAGGGGGAGAGGTGGCTACACCTTC
- 15 TRBJ1-5 TRBV6-1 - CASRGGRGSNQPQHF TGTGCCAGCAGGGGAGGGCGGGGGAGCAATCAGCCCCAGCATTTT
- 14 TRBJ2-7 TRBV3-1 - CASSHSRHLYEQYF TGTGCCAGCAGCCATTCGAGACATCTCTACGAGCAGTACTTC
- 16 TRBJ2-1 TRBV10-3 - CAISEKVAWGANEQFF TGTGCCATCAGTGAGAAGGTGGCCTGGGGGGCCAATGAGCAGTTCTTC
once 16 TRBJ2-1 TRBV7-2 - CASSLVGGARGSVQFF TGTGCCAGCAGCTTAGTAGGGGGCGCTCGGGGGTCGGTCCAGTTCTTC
- 16 TRBJ2-1 TRBV20-1 - CSAVLRDLGIYNEQFF TGCAGTGCCGTACTTAGAGACTTGGGGATATACAATGAGCAGTTCTTC
once 17 TRBJ2-1 TRBV9 TRBD2 CASSPSGRGYSYNEQFF TGTGCCAGCAGCCCCAGCGGGAGAGGGTACTCCTACAATGAGCAGTTCTTC
- 12 TRBJ1-3 TRBV5-6 - CASSWSENTIYF TGTGCCAGCAGCTGGTCTGAAAACACCATATATTTT
- 19 TRBJ1-3 TRBV9 TRBD1 CASSETGTGGTFSGNTIYF TGTGCCAGCAGCGAGACCGGGACAGGGGGTACCTTCTCTGGAAACACCATATATTTT